The 8 T cell receptor beta chains below all came from one sample that was sequenced in a study of cytotoxic CD8 clonotypes in ibrutinib-treated CLL. Generated by immunoSEQ multiplex PCR, the TCRdb table keeps only in-frame clones and is missing some. The data contain roughly 170,000 clones, less than 85% of them seen just once; the ten biggest clones take up about 4.6%. The material was PBMCs, obtained after 24 months of ibrutinib treatment. These receptors originate from a human donor with chronic lymphocytic leukemia.

The chain is built from TRBV7-8 and TRBJ1-2, with D unclear. In germline, CDR1 is SGHVS, CDR2 FQNEAQ. The V end lost 3 bases, the J end lost 4 bases, and 15 bases lay between the germline ends. The CDR3 loop spans 15 amino acids. In DNA, the CDR3 is TGTGCCAGCAGCTTTAGCCAGGCGGTAACCTATGGCTACACCTTC. Its translation is CASSFSQAVTYGYTF.

The rearrangement uses TRBV6-6 and TRBJ1-6; D is unresolved. With 5 bases removed from V and 10 bases from J, the gap between germline ends came to 21 bases. Germline V gene sequence: CDR1 MNHNY, CDR2 SVGAGI (reference sequence). This CDR3 contains 16 residues. CDR3 in DNA: TGTGCCAGCAGTCCCATCTTTGTTCAGGAACGGTCACCCCTCCACTTT. It encodes CASSPIFVQERSPLHF.

This sequence joins TRBV30 and TRBJ2-3; D is possibly TRBD2 (5 bases). This CDR3 region has 15 residues. V lost 2 bases and J 2 bases, leaving 14 bases between the germline ends. Germline CDR1 and CDR2: GTSNPN and SVGIG (reference sequence). The chain's CDR3 is CAWSSGVWTTDTQYF. CDR3 sequence (DNA): TGTGCCTGGAGTTCCGGGGTCTGGACCACAGATACGCAGTATTTT.

V gene TRBV6-5 combines with J gene TRBJ2-7; 11 bases match TRBD1. J gave up 7 bases and V 6 bases, and 5 bases lay outside the gene matches. The CDR3 consists of 13 residues. The V gene's germline CDR1 is MNHEY and CDR2 SVGAGI. For the CDR3, the DNA is TGTGCCAGCAGCCGCGGGACAGGGGGGGAGCAGTACTTC. Translated, it gives CASSRGTGGEQYF.

V gene TRBV11-2 combines with J gene TRBJ1-2; D is undetermined. CDR1 SGHAT and CDR2 FQNNGV come from the germline V gene. This CDR3 has 17 amino acids. With 0 bases removed from V and 0 bases from J, the gap between germline ends came to 14 bases. CDR3 region: CASSLDREPPANYGYTF. For the CDR3, the DNA is TGTGCCAGCAGCTTAGACCGGGAGCCCCCAGCTAACTATGGCTACACCTTC.

This clone was detected only a few times. The chain joins TRBV2 to TRBJ1-5; D gene ambiguous. The CDR3 is 12 amino acids. Germline loops: CDR1 SNHLY, CDR2 FYNNEI. With 8 bases removed from V and 9 bases from J, the gap between germline ends came to 14 bases. The CDR3 loop is CASGSQQRPQHF. CDR3 coding DNA: TGTGCCAGCGGCAGCCAGCAAAGGCCCCAGCATTTT.

CDR3 in amino acids: CASSRPPTGELFF. The CDR3 nucleotides read TGTGCCAGCAGCCGTCCACCCACCGGGGAGCTGTTTTTT. The V and J genes are TRBV7-9 and TRBJ2-2; no reliable D call. The CDR3 is 13 residues long. Germline V lookup: CDR1 SEHNR, CDR2 FQNEAQ (reference sequence). V was shortened by 5 bases and J by 4 bases, with 8 bases between the two germline ends.

The rearrangement joins TRBV7-2 to TRBJ1-2; D is undetermined. The CDR3 length is 12 residues. Deletions cut 5 bases from V and 2 bases from J, with 6 bases between. Germline CDR1 SGHTA, CDR2 FQGNSA. The CDR3 nucleotides read TGTGCCAGCAGCCCCCTAAACTATGGCTACACCTTC. Protein product: CASSPLNYGYTF.